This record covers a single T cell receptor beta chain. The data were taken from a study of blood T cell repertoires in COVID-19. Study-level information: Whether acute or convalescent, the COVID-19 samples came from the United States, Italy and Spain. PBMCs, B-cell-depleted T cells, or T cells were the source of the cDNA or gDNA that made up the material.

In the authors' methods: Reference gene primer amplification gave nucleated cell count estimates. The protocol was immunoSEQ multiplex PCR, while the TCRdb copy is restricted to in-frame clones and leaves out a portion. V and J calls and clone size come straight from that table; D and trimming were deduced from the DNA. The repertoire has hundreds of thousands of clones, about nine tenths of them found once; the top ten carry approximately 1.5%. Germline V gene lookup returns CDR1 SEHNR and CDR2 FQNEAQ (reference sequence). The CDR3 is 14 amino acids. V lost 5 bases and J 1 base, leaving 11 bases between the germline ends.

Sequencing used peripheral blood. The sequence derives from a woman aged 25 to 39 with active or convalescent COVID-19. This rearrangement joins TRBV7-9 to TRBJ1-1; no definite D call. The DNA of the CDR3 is TGTGCCAGCAGCCCGAGAGGTGAGAACACTGAAGCTTTCTTT. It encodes CASSPRGENTEAFF.